This T cell receptor (beta chain) was found in a study of T cell responses to AZD1222 COVID-19 vaccine. The study, taken as a whole, reports: The donor group comprised mostly white British people and more females; the analysis possibly underestimated clonal diversity. Spike-spanning, vaccine-associated CD4 TCRs were dominant at 160-218 and 743-854. Variant regions that are unmutated are reportedly the target of nearly half of spike-specific TCRs.

In regard to this clone: Its cognate antigen is unknown.

Clones were sequenced by immunoSEQ multiplex PCR, and TCRdb holds only the in-frame ones, with some missing. Here the sample spans 95,000 to 100,000 clones, approximately 90% being singletons. The source is an adult in good health. The sample here was peripheral blood, taken on day 0 of AZD1222 vaccination.

DNA for the CDR3: TGTGCCAGCCAGAGTCTGAACACTGAAGCTTTCTTT. This translates into CASQSLNTEAFF. The chain has TRBV28 and TRBJ1-1; D uncertain. The germline CDR1 and CDR2 sequences are MDHEN and SYDVKM. Trimming cost V 8 bases and J 0 bases, with 7 bases left between them. The CDR3 runs 12 residues.